This T cell receptor (beta chain) is from a study of cytomegalovirus exposure and HLA in healthy donors. Whole-study findings and limits: TCR beta sequences reportedly predicted the HLA-A and HLA-B alleles of most subjects accurately. In a later analysis, the majority of CMV-associated beta chains seemingly showed HLA restriction. As confirmed in vitro, a few CMV-associated chains were specific for CMV antigens.

V lost 4 bases, J lost 4 bases, and 8 bases stayed unmatched. CDR3 length: 15 amino acids. CDR1 is SGHRS, CDR2 YFSETQ, per germline. Both 60 Vbeta primers and 13 Jbeta primers went into the PCR. Sequenced by immunoSEQ multiplex PCR; TCRdb stores in-frame clones only, minus some. There are 150,000 to 200,000 clones in the sample; less than 90% occur only once, and about 2.1% lies in the top ten. The donors, nominally healthy at sampling, likely had unrecorded immune exposures. Regarding this clone: The antigen remains undetermined.

The chain couples TRBV5-1 to TRBJ1-1, with TRBD1 matching over 9 bases. This receptor was taken from a woman under 30 in good health and CMV-seronegative. The sequenced sample consisted of PBMCs. CDR3 sequence (DNA): TGCGCCAGCAGCGCGGGACAGGGAGACGGCACTGAAGCTTTCTTT. It translates to CASSAGQGDGTEAFF.